These T cell receptor beta chains were read from a single sample in a study of Ad26.COV2.S vaccination and SARS-CoV-2 variants. The data were produced by immunoSEQ multiplex PCR, yet TCRdb's version contains in-frame clones alone and is incomplete. Among some 400,000 clones listed, 70% to 90% were seen once. The starting material was peripheral blood, obtained in a trial of Ad26.COV2.S vaccine versus placebo. These receptors were collected from a person between 18 and 65 years old who received the Ad26.COV2.S COVID-19 vaccine or a placebo. The CDR3 runs from the conserved cysteine through the conserved F or W. D genes are given only for firm matches.

v_gene	d_gene	j_gene	CDR3aa
TRBV10-1	TRBD1	TRBJ2-2	CARTIYPDRGDTGELFF
TRBV2	NA	TRBJ2-1	CASSEVAVTTGEQFF
TRBV30	TRBD2	TRBJ2-7	CAWRIQTSGFPSYEQYF
TRBV19	NA	TRBJ1-2	CASRFAGGYTF
TRBV12-3/TRBV12-4	NA	TRBJ1-1	CASSRLRDTEAFF
TRBV6-1	TRBD2	TRBJ2-7	CASSEERLAGYEQYF
TRBV6-4	NA	TRBJ2-3	CASSLGAATDTQYF
TRBV10-3	NA	TRBJ1-1	CAISERQLAFF
TRBV6-5	NA	TRBJ2-2	CASSYDMNTGELFF
TRBV7-3	TRBD1	TRBJ1-2	CASSLGQGTGYTF
TRBV19	NA	TRBJ1-5	CASRERVYSNQPQHF
TRBV11-2	NA	TRBJ2-1	CASSLREGAYNEQFF
TRBV5-1	NA	TRBJ1-1	CASSLYGVVNTEAFF
TRBV7-9	NA	TRBJ1-2	CATGTVQGMDYGYTF
TRBV2	NA	TRBJ2-1	CASSVYNEQFF
TRBV18	TRBD2	TRBJ2-3	CASSPRTRTDTQYF
TRBV5-1	NA	TRBJ2-5	CASSLGRGRGQETQYF
TRBV5-6	NA	TRBJ2-1	CASSSSGTTAGQFF
TRBV15	NA	TRBJ2-7	CATSRDLTYEQYF
TRBV28	NA	TRBJ2-1	CASTALGVGYNEQFF
TRBV3-1/TRBV3-2	NA	TRBJ1-1	CASSQGSGKYTEAFF